The entry below gives a single T cell receptor (beta chain) sequence along with its context. The sample originates from a study of shared clonotypes between healthy human individuals. V shed 0 bases and J shed 8 bases, with 8 bases lying between them. This CDR3 comprises 13 residues. Germline V gene lookup returns CDR1 SGDLS and CDR2 YYNGEE. At deep level, the assay was performed. Authors' processing steps: There were no quality scores in the junction-only immunoSEQ sequences, so filtering differed. Some clones are missing from TCRdb's copy, which holds only in-frame ones; the method was immunoSEQ multiplex PCR. The V and J calls and clone size were taken over from that table, and D and trimming were inferred from the DNA. The top ten clones hold about 0.06% of a sample with around 600,000 clones, roughly 97% of them seen once.

The sequence was collected from a woman aged 30 to 39 in good health. The rearrangement links TRBV9 to TRBJ2-2; D remains ambiguous. The material sequenced was naive CD4+ T cells sorted from blood. The subset denotes: CD45RA+ positively selected. CDR3 sequence (DNA): TGTGCCAGCAGCGTAGCTATGGCTGGGGAGCTGTTTTTT. Translating gives CASSVAMAGELFF.